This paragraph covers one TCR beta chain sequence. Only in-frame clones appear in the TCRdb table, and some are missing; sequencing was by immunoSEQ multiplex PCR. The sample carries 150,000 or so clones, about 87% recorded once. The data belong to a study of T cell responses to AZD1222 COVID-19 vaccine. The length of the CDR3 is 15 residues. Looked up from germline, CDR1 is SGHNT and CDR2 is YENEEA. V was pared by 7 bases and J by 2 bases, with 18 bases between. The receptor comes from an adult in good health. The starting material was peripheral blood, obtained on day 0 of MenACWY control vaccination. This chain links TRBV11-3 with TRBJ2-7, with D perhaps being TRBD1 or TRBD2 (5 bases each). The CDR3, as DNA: TGTGCCAGCACCATACGAGGGGAAGAGACCTACGAGCAGTACTTC. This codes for CASTIRGEETYEQYF.